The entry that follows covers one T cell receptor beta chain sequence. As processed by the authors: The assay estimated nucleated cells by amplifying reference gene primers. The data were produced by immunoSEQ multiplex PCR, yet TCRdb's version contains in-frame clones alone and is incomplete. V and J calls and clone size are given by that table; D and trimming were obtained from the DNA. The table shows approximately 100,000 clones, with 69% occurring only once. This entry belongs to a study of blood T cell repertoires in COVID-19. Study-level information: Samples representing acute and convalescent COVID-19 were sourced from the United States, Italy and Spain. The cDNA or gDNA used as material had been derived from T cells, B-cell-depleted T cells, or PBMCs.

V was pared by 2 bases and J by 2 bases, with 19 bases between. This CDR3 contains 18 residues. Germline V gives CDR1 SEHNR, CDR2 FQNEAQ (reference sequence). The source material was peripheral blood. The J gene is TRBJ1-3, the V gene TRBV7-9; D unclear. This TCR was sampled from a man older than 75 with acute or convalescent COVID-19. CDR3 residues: CASSLRPLWTAPGNTIYF. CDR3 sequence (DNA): TGTGCCAGCAGCTTACGACCCCTGTGGACTGCCCCTGGAAACACCATATATTTT.